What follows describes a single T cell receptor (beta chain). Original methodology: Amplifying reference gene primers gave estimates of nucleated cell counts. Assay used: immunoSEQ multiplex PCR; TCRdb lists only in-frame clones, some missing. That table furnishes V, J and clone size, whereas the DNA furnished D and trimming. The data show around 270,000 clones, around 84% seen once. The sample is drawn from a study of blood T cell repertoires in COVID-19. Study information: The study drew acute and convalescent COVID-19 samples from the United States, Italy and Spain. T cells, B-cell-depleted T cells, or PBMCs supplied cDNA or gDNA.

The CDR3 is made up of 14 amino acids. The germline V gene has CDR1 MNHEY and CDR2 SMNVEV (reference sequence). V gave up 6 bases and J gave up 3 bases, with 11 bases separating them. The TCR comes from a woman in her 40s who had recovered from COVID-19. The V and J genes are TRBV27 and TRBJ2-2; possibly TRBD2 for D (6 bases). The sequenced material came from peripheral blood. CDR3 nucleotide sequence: TGTGCCAGCAGCACCGGGACTCACACCGGGGAGCTGTTTTTT. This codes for CASSTGTHTGELFF.